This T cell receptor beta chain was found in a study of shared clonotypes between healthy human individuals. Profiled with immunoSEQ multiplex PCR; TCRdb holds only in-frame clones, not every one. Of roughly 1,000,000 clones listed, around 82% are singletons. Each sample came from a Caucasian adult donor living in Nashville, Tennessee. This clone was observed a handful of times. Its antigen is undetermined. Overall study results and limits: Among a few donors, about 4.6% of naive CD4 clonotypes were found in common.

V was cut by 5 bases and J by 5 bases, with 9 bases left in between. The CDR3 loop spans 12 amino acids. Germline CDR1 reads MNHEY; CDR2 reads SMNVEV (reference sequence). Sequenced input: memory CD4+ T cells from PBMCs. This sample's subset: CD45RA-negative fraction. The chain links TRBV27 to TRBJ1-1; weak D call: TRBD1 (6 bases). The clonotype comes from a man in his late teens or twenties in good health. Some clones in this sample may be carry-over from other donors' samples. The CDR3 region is CASSTGQTEAFF. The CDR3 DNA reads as TGTGCCAGCAGTACCGGACAGACTGAAGCTTTCTTT.